These 3 T cell receptor beta chains came from one sample sequenced in a study of T cell responses to AZD1222 COVID-19 vaccine. Profiling relied on immunoSEQ multiplex PCR, and the TCRdb table lists in-frame clones only, not all of them. The table shows some 170,000 clones, with around 90% occurring only once. Sequencing was performed on peripheral blood, taken on day 0 of AZD1222 vaccination. All receptors derive from an adult in good health.

J is TRBJ1-3 and V is TRBV11-2; D is undetermined. Trimming removed 3 bases at V and 0 bases at J, with 12 bases between. The CDR3 spans 16 residues. Germline CDR1 and CDR2: SGHAT and FQNNGV. In DNA, the CDR3 is TGTGCCAGCAGCTTGTTACGTCAAAGCTCTGGAAACACCATATATTTT. Translation gives CASSLLRQSSGNTIYF.

The chain combines TRBV6-6 with TRBJ2-1; TRBD1 aligns across 8 bases. The length of the CDR3 is 13 residues. The germline CDR1 and CDR2 sequences are MNHNY and SVGAGI (reference sequence). V was clipped by 6 bases and J by 4 bases; unmatched bases: 2. This chain's CDR3 is CASRQGEYNEQFF. Written as DNA, the CDR3 is TGTGCCAGCAGACAGGGGGAGTACAATGAGCAGTTCTTC.

This clone was counted only a few times. CDR3 sequence: CASSQEGGYSDGYTF. The CDR3 region has the DNA TGTGCCAGCAGCCAAGAAGGGGGTTATAGCGATGGCTACACCTTC. V and J are TRBV4-2 and TRBJ1-2, with D maybe TRBD1 (6 bases). The CDR3 sequence is 15 residues long. From germline, CDR1 is LGHNA and CDR2 YNFKEQ. Trimming removed 0 bases from V and 6 bases from J, with 14 bases in between.